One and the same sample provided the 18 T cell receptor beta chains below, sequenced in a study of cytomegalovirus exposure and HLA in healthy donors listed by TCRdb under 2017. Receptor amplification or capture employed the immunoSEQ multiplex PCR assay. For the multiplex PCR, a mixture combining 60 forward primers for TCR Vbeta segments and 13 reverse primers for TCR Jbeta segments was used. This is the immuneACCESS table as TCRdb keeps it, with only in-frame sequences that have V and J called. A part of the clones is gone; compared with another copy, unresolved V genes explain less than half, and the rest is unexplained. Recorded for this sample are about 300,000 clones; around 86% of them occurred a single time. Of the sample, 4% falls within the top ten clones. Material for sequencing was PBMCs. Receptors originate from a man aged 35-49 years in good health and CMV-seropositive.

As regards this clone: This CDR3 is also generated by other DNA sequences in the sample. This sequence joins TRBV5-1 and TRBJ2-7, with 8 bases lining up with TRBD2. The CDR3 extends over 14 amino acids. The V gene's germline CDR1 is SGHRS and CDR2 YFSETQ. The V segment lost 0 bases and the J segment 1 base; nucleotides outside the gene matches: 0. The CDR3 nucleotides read TGCGCCAGCAGCTTGGCTAGCGGGTCCTACGAGCAGTACTTC. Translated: CASSLASGSYEQYF.

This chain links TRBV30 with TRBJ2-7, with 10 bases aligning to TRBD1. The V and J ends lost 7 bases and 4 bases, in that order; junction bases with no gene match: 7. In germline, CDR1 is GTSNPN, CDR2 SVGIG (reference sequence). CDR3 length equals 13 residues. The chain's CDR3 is CAYSKDRGYEQYF. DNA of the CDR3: TGTGCCTACTCCAAGGACAGGGGGTACGAGCAGTACTTC.

The CDR3 nucleotides read TGCGCCACCTACTGGGGGCGGGAGACAGATACGCAGTATTTT. This translates into CATYWGRETDTQYF. The chain couples TRBV5-1 to TRBJ2-3; TRBD2 is a possible D gene (7 bases). Germline CDR1 is SGHRS and CDR2 is YFSETQ. The CDR3 length is 14 residues. Deletions cut 9 bases from V and 3 bases from J, with 17 bases between.

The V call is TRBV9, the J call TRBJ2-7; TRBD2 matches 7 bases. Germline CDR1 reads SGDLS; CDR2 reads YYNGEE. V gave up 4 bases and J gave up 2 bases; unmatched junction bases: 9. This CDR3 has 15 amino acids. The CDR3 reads CASSRASGTPYEQYF. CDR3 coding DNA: TGTGCCAGCAGCCGGGCCAGCGGGACTCCCTACGAGCAGTACTTC.

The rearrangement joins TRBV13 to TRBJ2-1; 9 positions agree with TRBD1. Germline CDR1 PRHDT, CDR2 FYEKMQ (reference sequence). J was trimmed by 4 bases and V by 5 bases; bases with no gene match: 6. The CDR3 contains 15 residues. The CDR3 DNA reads TGTGCCAGCAGCCAGACGGGACAGGGATACAATGAGCAGTTCTTC. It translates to CASSQTGQGYNEQFF. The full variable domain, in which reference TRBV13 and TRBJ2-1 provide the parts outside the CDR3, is AAGVIQSPRHLIKEKRETATLKCYPIPRHDTVYWYQQGPGQDPQFLISFYEKMQSDKGSIPDRFSAQQFSDYHSELNMSSLELGDSALYFCASSQTGQGYNEQFFGPGTRLTVL.

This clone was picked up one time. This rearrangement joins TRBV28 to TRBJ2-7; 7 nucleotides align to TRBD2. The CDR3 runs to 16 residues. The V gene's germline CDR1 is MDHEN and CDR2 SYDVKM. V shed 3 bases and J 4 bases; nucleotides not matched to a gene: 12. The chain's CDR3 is CASSLASSGLKYEQYF. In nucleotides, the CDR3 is TGTGCCAGCAGTTTGGCGTCTAGCGGATTGAAATACGAGCAGTACTTC.

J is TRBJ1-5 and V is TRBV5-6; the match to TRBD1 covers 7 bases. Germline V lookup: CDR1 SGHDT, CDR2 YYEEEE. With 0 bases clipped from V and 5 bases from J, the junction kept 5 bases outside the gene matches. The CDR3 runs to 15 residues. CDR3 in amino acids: CASSLGGTEYQPQHF. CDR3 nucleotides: TGTGCCAGCAGCTTGGGGGGGACAGAATATCAGCCCCAGCATTTT.

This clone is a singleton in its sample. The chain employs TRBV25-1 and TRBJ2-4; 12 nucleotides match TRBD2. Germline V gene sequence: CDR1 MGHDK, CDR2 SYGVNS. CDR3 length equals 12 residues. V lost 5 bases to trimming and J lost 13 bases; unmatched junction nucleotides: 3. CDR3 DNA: TGTGCCAGCAGTCTAGCGGGAGGGAAACAGTACTTC. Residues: CASSLAGGKQYF. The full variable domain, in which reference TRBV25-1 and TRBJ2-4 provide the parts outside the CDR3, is EADIYQTPRYLVIGTGKKITLECSQTMGHDKMYWYQQDPGMELHLIHYSYGVNSTEKGDLSSESTVSRIRTEHFPLTLESARPSHTSQYLCASSLAGGKQYFGAGTRLSVL.

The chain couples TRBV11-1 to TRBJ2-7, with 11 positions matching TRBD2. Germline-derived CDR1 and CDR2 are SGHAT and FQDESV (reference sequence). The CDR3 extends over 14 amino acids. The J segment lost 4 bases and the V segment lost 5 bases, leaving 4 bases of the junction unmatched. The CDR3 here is CASSPGTSGYEQYF. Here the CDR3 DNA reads TGTGCCAGCAGCCCAGGGACTAGCGGTTACGAGCAGTACTTC.

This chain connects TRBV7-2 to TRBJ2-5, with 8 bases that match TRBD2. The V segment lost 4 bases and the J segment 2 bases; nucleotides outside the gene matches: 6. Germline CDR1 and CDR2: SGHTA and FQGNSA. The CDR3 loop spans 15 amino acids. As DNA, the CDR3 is TGTGCCAGCAGCTCCTTTGGACTAGCTCAAGAGACCCAGTACTTC. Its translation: CASSSFGLAQETQYF.

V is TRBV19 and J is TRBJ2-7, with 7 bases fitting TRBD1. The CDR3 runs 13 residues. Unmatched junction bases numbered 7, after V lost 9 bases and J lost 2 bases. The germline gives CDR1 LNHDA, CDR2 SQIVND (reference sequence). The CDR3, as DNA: TGTGCCAGCGGGCCGGGACAGACCTACGAGCAGTACTTC. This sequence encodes CASGPGQTYEQYF.

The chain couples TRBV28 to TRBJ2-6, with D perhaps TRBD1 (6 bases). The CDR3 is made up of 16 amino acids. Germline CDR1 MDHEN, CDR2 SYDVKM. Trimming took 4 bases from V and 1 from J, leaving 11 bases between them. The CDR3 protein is CASSSSDRSGANVLTF. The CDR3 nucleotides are TGTGCCAGCAGTTCCTCAGACAGGTCTGGGGCCAACGTCCTGACTTTC. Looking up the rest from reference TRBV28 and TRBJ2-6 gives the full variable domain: DVKVTQSSRYLVKRTGEKVFLECVQDMDHENMFWYRQDPGLGLRLIYFSYDVKMKEKGDIPEGYSVSREKKERFSLILESASTNQTSMYLCASSSSDRSGANVLTFGAGSRLTVL.

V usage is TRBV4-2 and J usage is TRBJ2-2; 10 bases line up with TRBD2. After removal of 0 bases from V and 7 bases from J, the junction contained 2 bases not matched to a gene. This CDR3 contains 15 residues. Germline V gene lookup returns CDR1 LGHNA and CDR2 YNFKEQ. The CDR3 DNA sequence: TGTGCCAGCAGCCAAGAAGCGGGAGGGGTCGGGGAGCTGTTTTTT. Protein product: CASSQEAGGVGELFF.

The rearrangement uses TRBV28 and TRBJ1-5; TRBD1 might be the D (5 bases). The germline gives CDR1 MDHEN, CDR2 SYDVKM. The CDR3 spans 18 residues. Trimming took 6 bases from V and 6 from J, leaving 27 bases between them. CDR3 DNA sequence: TGTGCCAGCAGCTCCCCCCGCGAGTCAGGGTCCATAAGTCAGCCCCAGCATTTT. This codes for CASSSPRESGSISQPQHF. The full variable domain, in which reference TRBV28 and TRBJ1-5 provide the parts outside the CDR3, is DVKVTQSSRYLVKRTGEKVFLECVQDMDHENMFWYRQDPGLGLRLIYFSYDVKMKEKGDIPEGYSVSREKKERFSLILESASTNQTSMYLCASSSPRESGSISQPQHFGDGTRLSIL.

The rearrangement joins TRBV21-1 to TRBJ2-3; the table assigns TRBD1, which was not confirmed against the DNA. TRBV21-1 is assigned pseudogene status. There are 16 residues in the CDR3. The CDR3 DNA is TGTGCCAGCAGCAGATCCCCTCCAGGGTGTCCAGATACGCAGTATTTT. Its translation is CASSRSPPGCPDTQYF.

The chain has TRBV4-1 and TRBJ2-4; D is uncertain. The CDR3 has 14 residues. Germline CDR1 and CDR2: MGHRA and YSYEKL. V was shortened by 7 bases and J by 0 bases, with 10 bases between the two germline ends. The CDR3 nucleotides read TGCGCCAGCACTACGGTACTAGCCAAAAACATTCAGTACTTC. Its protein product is CASTTVLAKNIQYF.

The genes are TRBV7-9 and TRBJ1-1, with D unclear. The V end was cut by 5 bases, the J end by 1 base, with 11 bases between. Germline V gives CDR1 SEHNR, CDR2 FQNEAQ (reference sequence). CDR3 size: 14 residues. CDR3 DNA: TGTGCCAGCAGCACCGGACGGGGGAACACTGAAGCTTTCTTT. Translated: CASSTGRGNTEAFF.

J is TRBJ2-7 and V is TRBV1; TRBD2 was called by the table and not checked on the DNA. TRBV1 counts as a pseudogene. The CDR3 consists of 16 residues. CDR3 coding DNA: TGCACCAGCAGCCAATCACTAGCGGGTCCCTCCTACGAGCAGTACTTC. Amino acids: CTSSQSLAGPSYEQYF.